Shown below are 2 T cell receptor beta chains from a single sample sequenced in a study of T cell clonality in common variable immunodeficiency. Assay used: immunoSEQ multiplex PCR; TCRdb lists only in-frame clones, some missing. Found here are about 39,000 clones, no singletons; the ten largest cover more than 2.5%. The source material was peripheral blood mononuclear cells. The receptors were sampled from a person aged 18 to 75 in good health.

At least ten counts were recorded for this clone. The read is 3 residues too short to cover the CDR3 end, so that end is filled in from the germline J gene. The rearrangement joins TRBV13 to TRBJ2-5; no clear D. V lost 5 bases and J lost 0, with 4 bases in between. This CDR3 is built from 12 residues. Germline V gene data show CDR1 as PRHDT and CDR2 as FYEKMQ (reference sequence). The DNA read from the CDR3 is TGTGCCAGCAGCATTAACCAAGAGACC. It translates to CASSINQET. The entire CDR3 protein is CASSINQETQYF.

On this clone: From the germline J gene comes the end of the CDR3, since the read stops 3 residues before it. This chain connects TRBV7-8 to TRBJ1-5, with 7 nucleotides matching TRBD1. The V segment lost 5 bases and the J segment 9 bases; nucleotides outside the gene matches: 13. Germline V gene sequence: CDR1 SGHVS, CDR2 FQNEAQ. The CDR3 consists of 15 residues. The CDR3 region is CASSPPGDRGWPQHF. CDR3 DNA, as far as it was read: TGTGCCAGCAGCCCCCCCGGGGACAGAGGGTGGCCC.